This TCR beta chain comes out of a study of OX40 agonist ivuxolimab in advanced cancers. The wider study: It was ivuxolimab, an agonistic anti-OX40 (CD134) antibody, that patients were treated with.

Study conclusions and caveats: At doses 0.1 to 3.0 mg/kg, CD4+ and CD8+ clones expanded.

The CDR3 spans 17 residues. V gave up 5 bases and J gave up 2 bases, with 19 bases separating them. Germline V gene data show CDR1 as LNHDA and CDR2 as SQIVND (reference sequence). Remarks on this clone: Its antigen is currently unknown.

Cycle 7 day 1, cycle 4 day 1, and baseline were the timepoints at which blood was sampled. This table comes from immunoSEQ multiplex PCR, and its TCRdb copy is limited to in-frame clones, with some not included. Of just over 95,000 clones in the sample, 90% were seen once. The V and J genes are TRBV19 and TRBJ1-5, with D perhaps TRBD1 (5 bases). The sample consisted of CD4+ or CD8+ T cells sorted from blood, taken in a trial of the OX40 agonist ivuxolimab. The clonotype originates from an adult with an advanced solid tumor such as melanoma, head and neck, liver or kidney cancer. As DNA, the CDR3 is TGTGCCAGTAGTCCCATGAGGACCGGGACGGGCAATCAGCCCCAGCATTTT. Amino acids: CASSPMRTGTGNQPQHF.